Following are 24 T cell receptor beta chains from one sample sequenced in a study of cytomegalovirus exposure and HLA in healthy donors. 13 Jbeta primers and 60 Vbeta primers were used for the PCR. Using immunoSEQ multiplex PCR, the repertoire was profiled, and TCRdb retains in-frame clones only, with some absent. Of roughly 100,000 clones listed, about 69% are singletons. Sequenced: PBMCs. These receptors were obtained from a man aged 40-55 years in good health and CMV-seronegative.

With regard to this clone: One end of the junction fails to match germline, which may point to a read error. V gene TRBV6-1 combines with J gene TRBJ1-2; the D gene is possibly TRBD1 (5 bases). The germline gives CDR1 MNHNS, CDR2 SASEGT. The CDR3 runs 13 residues. DNA for the CDR3: TGTGCCAGCGGTGACAGTTCTAACTATGGCTACACCTTC. Protein: CASGDSSNYGYTF.

The chain joins TRBV7-9 to TRBJ1-2; D not resolved. Per germline, CDR1 SEHNR and CDR2 FQNEAQ (reference sequence). Trimming took 4 bases from V and 8 from J, leaving 11 bases between them. CDR3 length: 12 amino acids. This CDR3 is CASSSARPGYTF. CDR3 sequence (DNA): TGTGCCAGCAGCTCCGCCAGGCCGGGCTACACCTTC.

The rearrangement links TRBV7-8 to TRBJ2-7; 8 bases line up with TRBD2. CDR3 length: 15 amino acids. V shed 3 bases, J shed 2 bases, and the junction held 6 bases outside the gene matches. Germline assignment: CDR1 SGHVS and CDR2 FQNEAQ. The chain's CDR3 is CASSLRLAITYEQYF. CDR3 nucleotide sequence: TGTGCCAGCAGCTTGAGACTAGCGATTACCTACGAGCAGTACTTC.

The chain employs TRBV27 and TRBJ2-7; 7 positions match TRBD1. CDR3 size: 17 residues. Per the germline V gene, CDR1 is MNHEY and CDR2 is SMNVEV (reference sequence). The V and J ends lost 6 bases and 7 bases, in that order; junction bases with no gene match: 21. The CDR3 nucleotides read TGTGCCAGCAGCCCCGGGCGTCTGACAGGGAAGCTACGAGAGCAGTACTTC. Translating gives CASSPGRLTGKLREQYF.

The chain links TRBV6-1 to TRBJ1-5, with D unresolved. Per germline, CDR1 MNHNS and CDR2 SASEGT. The V and J ends lost 7 bases and 0 bases respectively, with 13 bases between them. This CDR3 is built from 15 residues. The CDR3 coding sequence is TGTGCCAGCAAGACCGCAGGTCCTAGCAATCAGCCCCAGCATTTT. This translates into CASKTAGPSNQPQHF.

The gene calls are TRBV7-8 and TRBJ2-3, with 9 bases that match TRBD1. V lost 5 bases, J lost 5 bases, and 5 bases stayed unmatched. The CDR3 covers 14 residues. Per the germline V gene, CDR1 is SGHVS and CDR2 is FQNEAQ. In DNA, the CDR3 is TGTGCCAGCAGCGGACAGGGGATCGTAGATACGCAGTATTTT. This codes for CASSGQGIVDTQYF.

The rearrangement uses TRBV4-1 and TRBJ1-1; no clear D. CDR1 and CDR2 (germline): MGHRA, YSYEKL. The CDR3 sequence is 17 residues long. V was shortened by 0 bases and J by 1 base, with 15 bases between the two germline ends. This chain's CDR3 is CASSQEFGRGRNTEAFF. Here the CDR3 DNA reads TGCGCCAGCAGCCAAGAGTTTGGTCGAGGCAGGAACACTGAAGCTTTCTTT.

The CDR3 sequence is CASRGQSFNQPQHF. The CDR3 DNA follows: TGTGCCAGCAGGGGACAATCCTTTAATCAGCCCCAGCATTTT. The rearrangement uses TRBV6-1 and TRBJ1-5; D may be TRBD1 (6 bases). The CDR3 has 14 amino acids. Germline CDR1 and CDR2: MNHNS and SASEGT. V lost 6 bases, J lost 4 bases, and 13 bases lay in between.

The chain carries TRBV5-4 and TRBJ1-1; TRBD1 matches 8 bases. Germline-derived CDR1 and CDR2 are SGHNT and YYREEE (reference sequence). This CDR3 has 13 residues. The V segment lost 0 bases and the J segment 7 bases; nucleotides outside the gene matches: 2. DNA for the CDR3: TGTGCCAGCAGCTTGGGACAGGGGATTGAAGCTTTCTTT. This translates into CASSLGQGIEAFF.

This clone was found a few times. This sequence joins TRBV4-2 and TRBJ2-3; TRBD2 matches at 11 bases. V was clipped by 0 bases and J by 3 bases; unmatched bases: 8. Germline V gene sequence: CDR1 LGHNA, CDR2 YNFKEQ. The length of the CDR3 is 18 residues. The CDR3 reads CASSQEFSGRARTDTQYF. The CDR3 DNA reads as TGTGCCAGCAGCCAAGAGTTTAGCGGGAGGGCCCGGACAGATACGCAGTATTTT.

This chain joins TRBV9 and TRBJ2-2; TRBD2 matches 8 bases. CDR1 and CDR2 (germline): SGDLS, YYNGEE. After removal of 0 bases from V and 6 bases from J, the junction contained 4 bases not matched to a gene. There are 15 residues in the CDR3. The CDR3 DNA is TGTGCCAGCAGCGTAGCTCTAGCGGGCCCCGGGGAGCTGTTTTTT. Encoded protein: CASSVALAGPGELFF.

This clone has only a few counts. The rearrangement joins TRBV5-6 to TRBJ2-5, with 7 bases matching TRBD2. This CDR3 has 13 amino acids. Germline assignment: CDR1 SGHDT and CDR2 YYEEEE. The V segment lost 4 bases and the J segment 5 bases; nucleotides outside the gene matches: 5. In nucleotides, the CDR3 is TGTGCCAGCAGCCCGCTGGGGGGGGAGACCCAGTACTTC. It specifies CASSPLGGETQYF.

The sample holds one count of this clone. The chain combines TRBV18 with TRBJ2-7; D might be TRBD2 (5 bases). The CDR3 loop spans 15 amino acids. V shed 5 bases and J shed 3 bases, with 17 bases lying between them. Germline CDR1 KGHSH, CDR2 LQKENI. CDR3 sequence reads: CASSGSSRMGYEQYF. DNA of the CDR3: TGTGCCAGCTCAGGGAGCAGCCGGATGGGCTACGAGCAGTACTTC.

The V and J genes are TRBV30 and TRBJ1-3; D remains ambiguous. Between the trimmed V and J ends, which lost 0 bases and 2 bases, there was a span of 5 bases. This CDR3 region has 13 residues. Germline V lookup: CDR1 GTSNPN, CDR2 SVGIG (reference sequence). CDR3 loop: CAWSVTAGNTIYF. In DNA, the CDR3 is TGTGCCTGGAGTGTCACGGCTGGAAACACCATATATTTT.

The rearrangement uses TRBV6-1 and TRBJ2-5; the match to TRBD1 covers 7 bases. V was clipped by 6 bases and J by 5 bases; unmatched bases: 12. Looked up from germline, CDR1 is MNHNS and CDR2 is SASEGT. The CDR3 is made up of 15 amino acids. The CDR3 protein is CASRLSYTRGETQYF. The CDR3 nucleotides read TGTGCCAGCAGGCTTTCATATACCAGGGGGGAGACCCAGTACTTC.

The chain is built from TRBV27 and TRBJ1-4; 10 positions agree with TRBD1. CDR3 length: 17 amino acids. Trimming cost V 0 bases and J 11 bases; bases outside gene matches: 12. Per the germline V gene, CDR1 is MNHEY and CDR2 is SMNVEV (reference sequence). Here the CDR3 reads CASSLSPPGTGEAKLFF. The CDR3 DNA sequence: TGTGCCAGCAGTTTATCCCCCCCCGGGACAGGGGAGGCCAAACTGTTTTTT.

The chain uses TRBV18 and TRBJ1-1; weak D call: TRBD1 (6 bases). V shed 4 bases and J shed 8 bases, with 11 bases lying between them. Germline V CDR1 and CDR2: KGHSH, LQKENI. CDR3 length equals 12 residues. This chain's CDR3 is CASSLKGTEAFF. In DNA, the CDR3 is TGTGCCAGCTCACTTAAGGGGACAGAAGCTTTCTTT.

The CDR3 DNA reads TGTGCCAGCAGTGAAAGAGGGGGACAGGGTGGCTACGAGCAGTACTTC. Translation gives CASSERGGQGGYEQYF. The chain joins TRBV25-1 to TRBJ2-7; TRBD1 matches at 9 bases. Per germline, CDR1 MGHDK and CDR2 SYGVNS. V shed 2 bases, J shed 3 bases, and the junction held 8 bases outside the gene matches. The CDR3 has 16 residues.

The V call is TRBV7-9, the J call TRBJ2-1; TRBD2 matches at 9 bases. V was clipped by 5 bases and J by 0 bases; unmatched bases: 14. The CDR3 extends over 19 amino acids. CDR1 is SEHNR, CDR2 FQNEAQ, per germline (reference sequence). The CDR3 sequence is CASSPPTSGRRASYNEQFF. The CDR3 coding sequence is TGTGCCAGCAGCCCACCGACTAGCGGCAGGAGAGCCTCCTACAATGAGCAGTTCTTC.

V and J are TRBV30 and TRBJ2-2; D remains ambiguous. V was trimmed by 1 base and J by 6 bases, leaving 6 bases between them. Germline CDR1 and CDR2: GTSNPN and SVGIG (reference sequence). This CDR3 comprises 12 residues. CDR3 residues: CAWSEQAGELFF. In nucleotides, the CDR3 is TGTGCCTGGAGTGAGCAAGCCGGGGAGCTGTTTTTT.

The chain employs TRBV10-3 and TRBJ1-6; TRBD1 aligns across 8 bases. Germline CDR1 ENHRY, CDR2 SYGVKD. The CDR3 runs to 15 residues. J gave up 3 bases and V 6 bases, and 4 bases lay outside the gene matches. The DNA of the CDR3 is TGTGCCATCAGCCACGGACAGGGCTATAATTCACCCCTCCACTTT. It yields the protein CAISHGQGYNSPLHF.

This chain links TRBV4-3 with TRBJ1-4; the D gene is possibly TRBD1 (5 bases). The CDR3 totals 18 residues. CDR1 and CDR2 (germline): LGHNA, YSLEER. V shed 0 bases and J shed 2 bases, with 16 bases lying between them. CDR3 loop: CASSQDRVGRFTNEKLFF. The DNA of the CDR3 is TGCGCCAGCAGCCAAGACAGGGTTGGGCGGTTCACTAATGAAAAACTGTTTTTT.

The chain joins TRBV20-1 to TRBJ2-1; D unclear. CDR1 is DFQATT and CDR2 is SNEGSKA in the germline V gene (reference sequence). There are 11 residues in the CDR3. V was cut by 3 bases and J by 3 bases, with 3 bases left in between. The CDR3 here is CSARSYNEQFF. The CDR3 region has the DNA TGCAGTGCTAGGAGCTACAATGAGCAGTTCTTC.

This clone was seen a few times. The V gene is TRBV5-1, the J gene TRBJ2-7; 7 nucleotides match TRBD2. The length of the CDR3 is 14 residues. Germline V lookup: CDR1 SGHRS, CDR2 YFSETQ. Trimming cost V 5 bases and J 2 bases; bases outside gene matches: 7. CDR3 coding DNA: TGCGCCAGCAGTCTGGGGGAGGGGCCCTACGAGCAGTACTTC. This gives the protein CASSLGEGPYEQYF.